These 19 T cell receptor beta chains came from one sample sequenced in a study of OX40 agonist ivuxolimab in advanced cancers. The table came from immunoSEQ multiplex PCR; TCRdb's copy has only in-frame clones and leaves some out. The table lists approximately 67,000 clones, around 90% of them singletons, with around 6.3% in the top ten. Source: CD4+ or CD8+ T cells sorted from blood, taken in a trial of the OX40 agonist ivuxolimab. Every receptor here comes from an adult with an advanced solid tumor such as melanoma, head and neck, liver or kidney cancer.

The V and J genes are TRBV7-3 and TRBJ2-5; D unresolved. The length of the CDR3 is 13 residues. V was cut by 2 bases and J by 4 bases, with 8 bases left in between. CDR1 and CDR2 from the germline V gene are SGHTA and FQGTGA. CDR3 sequence reads: CASSLYVAETQYF. In nucleotides, the CDR3 is TGTGCCAGCAGCTTATATGTAGCAGAGACCCAGTACTTC.

The V gene is TRBV4-3, the J gene TRBJ1-1; tentatively, D is TRBD1 (5 bases). The CDR3 loop spans 14 amino acids. Between the trimmed V and J ends, which lost 1 base and 5 bases, there was a span of 11 bases. The germline gives CDR1 LGHNA, CDR2 YSLEER. DNA of the CDR3: TGCGCCAGCAGCCAAGTCCCCAGGGATACTGAAGCTTTCTTT. It encodes CASSQVPRDTEAFF.

The chain links TRBV27 to TRBJ1-6, with TRBD1 as a possible D gene (6 bases). CDR1 and CDR2 from the germline V gene are MNHEY and SMNVEV (reference sequence). The length of the CDR3 is 15 residues. V was pared by 0 bases and J by 10 bases, with 13 bases between. The CDR3 loop is CASSLSPGGGSPLHF. In nucleotides, the CDR3 is TGTGCCAGCAGTTTATCGCCGGGGGGCGGGTCACCCCTCCACTTT.

The chain combines TRBV7-2 with TRBJ2-7; TRBD2 is a possible D gene (5 bases). Trimming shortened V by 4 bases and J by 3 bases, and 13 bases separated the two germline ends. There are 14 residues in the CDR3. CDR1 and CDR2 (germline): SGHTA, FQGNSA. CDR3 in DNA: TGTGCCAGCAGCTCCTCTAGCCTTATCTACGAGCAGTACTTC. This translates into CASSSSSLIYEQYF.

The CDR3 bases are TGTGCCAGCAGCTTGGTTGGGCCAGGCTACACCTTC. It yields the protein CASSLVGPGYTF. The chain joins TRBV5-8 to TRBJ1-2; no firm D call. V lost 0 bases, J lost 8 bases, and 8 bases lay in between. The germline CDR1 and CDR2 sequences are SGHTS and YDEGEE. The CDR3 extends over 12 amino acids.

This clone was counted a single time. The chain is built from TRBV27 and TRBJ2-3, with D tentatively TRBD2 (5 bases). The CDR3 is made up of 13 amino acids. V was cut by 3 bases and J by 6 bases, with 10 bases left in between. Germline V gives CDR1 MNHEY, CDR2 SMNVEV (reference sequence). The DNA for the CDR3 is TGTGCCAGCAGTTTTCTTCCGGGGGATACGCAGTATTTT. Its translation is CASSFLPGDTQYF.

The V gene is TRBV5-4, the J gene TRBJ1-1; D possibly corresponds to TRBD1 (6 bases). The CDR3 covers 14 residues. Germline CDR1 is SGHNT and CDR2 is YYREEE (reference sequence). The V end lost 4 bases, the J end lost 7 bases, and 17 bases lay between the germline ends. For the CDR3, the DNA is TGTGCCAGCAGCCTAATAGGAGGGGGAGGTGAAGCTTTCTTT. It specifies CASSLIGGGGEAFF.

The genes are TRBV4-2 and TRBJ1-5; D not certain. CDR3 length equals 16 residues. Trimming shortened V by 0 bases and J by 2 bases, and 11 bases separated the two germline ends. The germline V gene has CDR1 LGHNA and CDR2 YNFKEQ. CDR3 nucleotides: TGTGCCAGCAGCCAAGATTTCCCGGCAGGCAATCAGCCCCAGCATTTT. Translating it yields CASSQDFPAGNQPQHF.

This sequence joins TRBV4-2 and TRBJ2-7; D uncertain. The V end was cut by 0 bases, the J end by 4 bases, with 7 bases between. CDR1 and CDR2 from the germline V gene are LGHNA and YNFKEQ. The CDR3 covers 13 residues. The CDR3 sequence is CASSQDRAYEQYF. DNA of the CDR3: TGTGCCAGCAGCCAAGATAGAGCTTACGAGCAGTACTTC.

CDR3 loop: CASSQGYRGDEQYF. Here the CDR3 DNA reads TGCGCCAGCAGCCAAGGCTACAGGGGTGACGAGCAGTACTTC. The V call is TRBV4-3, the J call TRBJ2-7; 7 positions match TRBD1. In germline, CDR1 is LGHNA, CDR2 YSLEER. With 1 base clipped from V and 5 bases from J, the junction kept 5 bases outside the gene matches. The CDR3 spans 14 residues.

The rearrangement uses TRBV14 and TRBJ1-6; 8 bases match TRBD1. CDR3 length: 18 residues. Germline CDR1 reads SGHDN; CDR2 reads FVKESK. The trim removed 0 bases at V and 3 bases at J, leaving 7 bases unmatched. The CDR3 DNA reads TGTGCCAGCAGCCAAGATCAGGGACAGGCATACTATAATTCACCCCTCCACTTT. Protein product: CASSQDQGQAYYNSPLHF.

This clone was seen only a few times. The V and J genes are TRBV4-1 and TRBJ2-7; 8 bases are shared with TRBD1. The germline V gene encodes CDR1 MGHRA and CDR2 YSYEKL. The CDR3 loop spans 14 amino acids. Germline trimming cut 1 base from V and 4 bases from J; bases unmatched to any gene: 3. CDR3 residues: CASSQAGTGYEQYF. CDR3 sequence (DNA): TGCGCCAGCAGCCAAGCTGGGACAGGATACGAGCAGTACTTC.

The chain is built from TRBV19 and TRBJ1-1, with D hard to call. The length of the CDR3 is 15 residues. V was clipped by 6 bases and J by 1 base, with 15 bases between them. CDR1 and CDR2 from the germline V gene are LNHDA and SQIVND (reference sequence). As DNA, the CDR3 is TGTGCCAGTAGGATGGCGCCAACGGGGAACACTGAAGCTTTCTTT. This codes for CASRMAPTGNTEAFF.

V and J are TRBV6-5 and TRBJ2-7; TRBD1 might be the D (6 bases). Looked up from germline, CDR1 is MNHEY and CDR2 is SVGAGI. This CDR3 contains 16 residues. V lost 0 bases and J lost 2, with 14 bases in between. CDR3: CASSYSAGASPYEQYF. The CDR3 coding sequence is TGTGCCAGCAGTTACTCGGCAGGGGCGTCCCCCTACGAGCAGTACTTC.

The chain is built from TRBV11-3 and TRBJ2-1; 15 nucleotides align to TRBD2. Losses at the gene ends were 4 bases for V and 5 bases for J; bases not matched to a gene: 6. The CDR3 runs 17 residues. Germline CDR1 reads SGHNT; CDR2 reads YENEEA. CDR3 sequence reads: CASSSPRTSGGDNEQFF. CDR3 DNA sequence: TGTGCCAGCAGCTCTCCGAGGACTAGCGGGGGGGACAATGAGCAGTTCTTC.

Comment on this clone: Additional DNA sequences in this sample encode the identical CDR3. The rearrangement uses TRBV6-5 and TRBJ2-2; D is ambiguous. V dropped 3 bases and J dropped 1 base, with 3 bases sitting between them. Per germline, CDR1 MNHEY and CDR2 SVGAGI. The CDR3 sequence is 13 residues long. CDR3 amino acids: CASSYLNTGELFF. The CDR3 nucleotides are TGTGCCAGCAGTTATTTGAACACCGGGGAGCTGTTTTTT.

The chain combines TRBV7-9 with TRBJ2-7, with 7 bases fitting TRBD1. The CDR3 extends over 14 amino acids. V lost 1 base, J lost 3 bases, and 3 bases stayed unmatched. CDR1 SEHNR and CDR2 FQNEAQ come from the germline V gene (reference sequence). In nucleotides, the CDR3 is TGTGCCAGCAGCTTAGGGGGACAGCTCTACGAGCAGTACTTC. Its translation is CASSLGGQLYEQYF.

The V and J genes are TRBV19 and TRBJ2-7; 7 bases are shared with TRBD1. Germline loops: CDR1 LNHDA, CDR2 SQIVND (reference sequence). This CDR3 has 14 amino acids. J gave up 2 bases and V 5 bases, and 6 bases lay outside the gene matches. The CDR3 sequence is CASSLTGTPYEQYF. The DNA for the CDR3 is TGTGCCAGTAGTCTGACAGGGACCCCCTACGAGCAGTACTTC.

There are a few counts of this clone. The CDR3 loop reads CASSPSGTGELFF. CDR3 DNA: TGTGCCAGCTCACCCAGCGGCACCGGGGAGCTGTTTTTT. V gene TRBV18 combines with J gene TRBJ2-2, with D maybe TRBD2 (5 bases). The CDR3 length is 13 residues. The germline V and J ends were trimmed by 3 bases and 4 bases, with 6 bases remaining between them. Germline CDR1 KGHSH, CDR2 LQKENI.